This is a list of T cell receptor beta chains from one sample in a study of T cells in Graves' hyperthyroidism and ophthalmopathy. TCRdb reanalysed the multiplex PCR reads using MiXCR and keeps one entry per CDR3 protein. The repertoire holds approximately 200,000 distinct CDR3 sequences, with about 16% as singletons. Sequenced: blood. The receptors shown here come from a man in his forties with Graves' hyperthyroidism. CDR3s include the opening cysteine and the closing phenylalanine or tryptophan. D genes are given only for firm matches. Not every row has a clone size; where given, it reads once, few, many or a size class.

cdr3_nt	cdr3_aa	d_call	j_call	v_call	clone_size
TGCGCCAGCAGCCTCCACTGGACAGGGGGCTATGGCAATCAGCCCCAGCATTTT	CASSLHWTGGYGNQPQHF	TRBD1	TRBJ1-5	TRBV4-3	few
TGTGCCAGCAGTTTTGGGAACCAAGGTCAGCCCCAGCATTTT	CASSFGNQGQPQHF	NA	TRBJ1-5	TRBV27	NA
TGTGCCAGCAGTGAAGGGACAGGCTACTATCAGCCCCAGCATTTT	CASSEGTGYYQPQHF	TRBD1	TRBJ1-5	TRBV6-1	few
TGTGCCAGCAGAATCGGGACAGGTTTTTCCGTGGTAGGAAACACCATATATTTT	CASRIGTGFSVVGNTIYF	TRBD1	TRBJ1-3	TRBV12-3/TRBV12-4	many
TGCGCCAGCAGCGTCGCAGGGGGCGATGAGCAGTTCTTC	CASSVAGGDEQFF	TRBD1	TRBJ2-1	TRBV5-1	many
TGTGCCAGCTCACCTCCAGGGAATGAGCAGTTCTTC	CASSPPGNEQFF	NA	TRBJ2-1	TRBV18	many
TGCGCCAGCAGCCAAGGGGGACAGTCGATAGAGACCCAGTACTTC	CASSQGGQSIETQYF	TRBD1	TRBJ2-5	TRBV4-3	NA
TGTGCCAGCAGAAATCGGGGACAGGGTCCCCTGGCTAACTATGGCTACACCTTC	CASRNRGQGPLANYGYTF	TRBD1	TRBJ1-2	TRBV6-2/TRBV6-3	many
TGTGCCAGCAGCCAAAACAGGGGAGCCGGGGAGCTGTTTTTT	CASSQNRGAGELFF	TRBD1	TRBJ2-2	TRBV3-1	many
TGCAGCGTTGAGGTTGGGGAATCCTACGAGCAGTACTTC	CSVEVGESYEQYF	NA	TRBJ2-7	TRBV29-1	many
TGTGCCAGCAGCTTCGGGGCCCCCACCGAGCTGTTTTTT	CASSFGAPTELFF	NA	TRBJ2-2	TRBV11-2	NA
TGTGCCAGCAGTTTTCGGGGTCCCTCCTACGAGCAGTACTTC	CASSFRGPSYEQYF	NA	TRBJ2-7	TRBV28	few
TGTGCCAGCAGCCGTTGGTTGGGGACAGAACAAGAGACCCAGTACTTC	CASSRWLGTEQETQYF	TRBD1	TRBJ2-5	TRBV7-9	NA
TGCAGTGCTACCTCAGGGGACACCGGGGAGCTGTTTTTT	CSATSGDTGELFF	NA	TRBJ2-2	TRBV20-1	NA
TGTGCCAGCAGCCCGAGGACAGGGACATATGGCTACACCTTC	CASSPRTGTYGYTF	TRBD1	TRBJ1-2	TRBV7-6	few
TGTGCCAGCAGTCCGGGAGTCCAGGCCTACGAGCAGTACTTC	CASSPGVQAYEQYF	NA	TRBJ2-7	TRBV27	few
TGCAGTGCCACGGATAGCGGGGCCAGAACAGATACGCAGTATTTT	CSATDSGARTDTQYF	TRBD2	TRBJ2-3	TRBV20-1	many
TGTGCCAGCAGGGGGACCGGATTTCATCCCCAGCATTTT	CASRGTGFHPQHF	NA	TRBJ1-5	TRBV12-3/TRBV12-4	many
TGCGCCAGCAGCGGACAGGGGAGCTCAGGAAACACCATATATTTT	CASSGQGSSGNTIYF	TRBD1	TRBJ1-3	TRBV5-1	NA
TGTGCCAGTAGTATCGGCGGCAGTGCATACTATGGCTACACCTTC	CASSIGGSAYYGYTF	NA	TRBJ1-2	TRBV19	NA
TGTGCCAGCTCACCGGACATTACTGGAAACACCATATATTTT	CASSPDITGNTIYF	NA	TRBJ1-3	TRBV18	NA
TGCGCCAGCAGCTTGGGGGGTTTTGATGGTACTGAAGCTTTCTTT	CASSLGGFDGTEAFF	NA	TRBJ1-1	TRBV5-1	many
TGTGCCAGCAGCGTAGTGGGCACCGGGGAGCTGTTTTTT	CASSVVGTGELFF	NA	TRBJ2-2	TRBV9	NA
TGTGCCAGCAGTTTAGGCAACCGAATCCCCTACGAGCAGTACTTC	CASSLGNRIPYEQYF	NA	TRBJ2-7	TRBV12-3/TRBV12-4	NA
TGTGCCAGCAGTGAACGGTCGGGGTTCGGCACCGGGGAGCTGTTTTTT	CASSERSGFGTGELFF	NA	TRBJ2-2	TRBV6-1	few
TGTGCCAGCAGTGAAAGCCACAGCGCGAACACCGGGGAGCTGTTTTTT	CASSESHSANTGELFF	NA	TRBJ2-2	TRBV6-1	many
TGTGCCAGCAGTCCGGACAGGGGGCTAAGTGGCTACACCTTC	CASSPDRGLSGYTF	TRBD1	TRBJ1-2	TRBV12-3/TRBV12-4	many
TGTGCCAGCAGCCCGAGAGACAGGCCTACATCCTCTCAGCCCCAGCATTTT	CASSPRDRPTSSQPQHF	NA	TRBJ1-5	TRBV5-5	NA
TGCGCCAGCAGCTTGGCCAAGGGGGGGAACACCGGGGAGCTGTTTTTT	CASSLAKGGNTGELFF	NA	TRBJ2-2	TRBV5-1	many
TGTGCCAGCAGTTGGACAGGTCTCTCCTACGAGCAGTACTTC	CASSWTGLSYEQYF	TRBD1	TRBJ2-7	TRBV12-3/TRBV12-4	many
TGTGCCAGCAGTTATCAAGGGTATCAGCCCCAGCATTTT	CASSYQGYQPQHF	NA	TRBJ1-5	TRBV6-2/TRBV6-3	few
TGTGCCAGCAGCACGAGGGGGAGAGGGGGACTTACCGATACGCAGTATTTT	CASSTRGRGGLTDTQYF	NA	TRBJ2-3	TRBV7-2	NA
TGTGCCAGCAGCCAAGAGCAAAGTGGGCAGCCCCAGCATTTT	CASSQEQSGQPQHF	NA	TRBJ1-5	TRBV3-1	NA
TGCAGCCTACTGGGACCCCGGGACAGGGTGGTGACTGAAGCTTTCTTT	CSLLGPRDRVVTEAFF	TRBD1	TRBJ1-1	TRBV29-1	few
TGTGCCTGGGGCCTGGCAGGGGGCAATCTCAGAACTTTCTTT	CAWGLAGGNLRTFF	TRBD1	TRBJ1-1	TRBV30	NA